This T cell receptor beta chain came from a study of blood T cell repertoires in COVID-19. Study overall: PBMCs, B-cell-depleted T cells, or T cells provided the cDNA or gDNA that made up the material.

CDR3 length equals 16 residues. Germline values: CDR1 LGHNA, CDR2 YNFKEQ. Trimming stripped 5 bases from V and 2 bases from J, with 18 bases between. Clinical history reported by participants formed the basis on which cohorts were assigned. In the original processing: Amplification of reference gene primers was used by the study to estimate nucleated cell counts. Assay used: immunoSEQ multiplex PCR; TCRdb lists only in-frame clones, some missing. V, J and clone size derive from that table, while D and trimming were established from the DNA sequence. The sample contains around 310,000 clones, approximately 89% of which appear only once.

This sequence was found in a woman in her 30s who had recovered from COVID-19. Sequences were obtained from PBMCs or T cells enriched from blood (not recorded which). This chain connects TRBV4-2 to TRBJ2-5; tentatively, D is TRBD2 (6 bases). The CDR3 spells CASSESSIGRQETQYF. The CDR3 DNA is TGTGCCAGCAGCGAATCTTCCATCGGGAGACAAGAGACCCAGTACTTC.